A selection of T cell receptor beta chains follows, all from one sample in a study of a mutant IDH1 vaccine in newly diagnosed glioma. TCRdb's table, derived via immunoSEQ multiplex PCR, lists solely in-frame clones and lacks some. The sample has tens of thousands of clones, around 90% seen once. The specimen comprised PBMCs, sampled from a glioma patient treated with radiotherapy, temozolomide or both. These receptors were obtained from a man aged 45-65 years with glioma. CDR3s include the opening cysteine and the closing phenylalanine or tryptophan. The order of the fields is V gene, D gene, clone size, J gene, CDR3 DNA, CDR3 protein. A D gene is named only where the DNA matches it firmly. Clone size is not always given. Where it is, it says once, few, many or a class for expanded clones.

V gene: TRBV10-1; D gene: -; clone size: -; J gene: TRBJ1-2; CDR3 DNA: TGCGCCACCGTAACTCGAGAGACCGAGGACTATGGCTACACCTTC; CDR3 protein: CATVTRETEDYGYTF
V gene: TRBV7-8; D gene: TRBD2; clone size: once; J gene: TRBJ2-7; CDR3 DNA: TGTGCCAGCAGCCCCTGGGGTAGCGGGGGGCTTACCTACGAGCAGTACTTC; CDR3 protein: CASSPWGSGGLTYEQYF
V gene: TRBV7-8; D gene: TRBD2; clone size: -; J gene: TRBJ2-2; CDR3 DNA: TGTGCCAGCAGCCCAAAAGGGGCGGGAGGGGGGACCGGGGAGCTGTTTTTT; CDR3 protein: CASSPKGAGGGTGELFF
V gene: TRBV5-4; D gene: TRBD1; clone size: -; J gene: TRBJ1-1; CDR3 DNA: TGTGCCAGCAGCCAAGAGGGGGCCCGCCTAGCTTTCTTT; CDR3 protein: CASSQEGARLAFF
V gene: TRBV7-9; D gene: -; clone size: -; J gene: TRBJ2-5; CDR3 DNA: TGTGCCAGCAGCTCAGTGGACAGGGAGGGTTGGGAGACCCAGTACTTC; CDR3 protein: CASSSVDREGWETQYF
V gene: TRBV9; D gene: TRBD2; clone size: -; J gene: TRBJ2-2; CDR3 DNA: TGTGCCAGCAGCGTGTTAGCGGGAGGGCCCGTTCTTTCCACCGGGGAGCTGTTTTTT; CDR3 protein: CASSVLAGGPVLSTGELFF
V gene: TRBV5-5; D gene: -; clone size: -; J gene: TRBJ2-7; CDR3 DNA: TGTGCCAGCCATCTTTTAGGGGGAGGGCAGGGCTACGAGCAGTACTTC; CDR3 protein: CASHLLGGGQGYEQYF
V gene: TRBV11-2; D gene: -; clone size: few; J gene: TRBJ1-2; CDR3 DNA: TGTGCCAGCAGCCACCTAAATAACTATGGCTACACCTTC; CDR3 protein: CASSHLNNYGYTF
V gene: TRBV19; D gene: TRBD2; clone size: -; J gene: TRBJ2-1; CDR3 DNA: TGTGCCAGTAGTGCCCTAGCGGGAGGTAACAATGAGCAGTTCTTC; CDR3 protein: CASSALAGGNNEQFF
V gene: TRBV11-2; D gene: TRBD1; clone size: once; J gene: TRBJ1-1; CDR3 DNA: TGTGCCAGCAGCTTAGAGAGGGTGGCAGGGGGCACTGAAGCTTTCTTT; CDR3 protein: CASSLERVAGGTEAFF
V gene: TRBV30; D gene: -; clone size: -; J gene: TRBJ1-1; CDR3 DNA: TGTGCCTGGATTTTCGGAACAGGGTATACTGAAGCTTTCTTT; CDR3 protein: CAWIFGTGYTEAFF
V gene: TRBV5-6; D gene: TRBD1; clone size: -; J gene: TRBJ1-5; CDR3 DNA: TGTGCCAGCAGCCTGGGGACAGGGAATAGCAATCAGCCCCAGCATTTT; CDR3 protein: CASSLGTGNSNQPQHF
V gene: TRBV7-9; D gene: TRBD1; clone size: -; J gene: TRBJ1-4; CDR3 DNA: TGTGCCAGCAGCTTAGACGGGACAGGGGATGAAAAACTGTTTTTT; CDR3 protein: CASSLDGTGDEKLFF
V gene: TRBV7-2; D gene: -; clone size: -; J gene: TRBJ2-5; CDR3 DNA: TGTGCCAGCAGCTTATTTGCGCCCCAAGAGACCCAGTACTTC; CDR3 protein: CASSLFAPQETQYF
V gene: TRBV19; D gene: -; clone size: -; J gene: TRBJ1-2; CDR3 DNA: TGTGCCAGTAGTATAAGGGAAGCTAACTATGGCTACACCTTC; CDR3 protein: CASSIREANYGYTF
V gene: TRBV10-3; D gene: TRBD1; clone size: -; J gene: TRBJ2-7; CDR3 DNA: TGTGCCATAGCCGGGACAGGGGTGACCTACGAGCAGTACTTC; CDR3 protein: CAIAGTGVTYEQYF
V gene: TRBV7-3; D gene: TRBD2; clone size: -; J gene: TRBJ2-7; CDR3 DNA: TGTGCCAGCAGCCTTAGCGGGAGGGCTGGTGAGCAGTACTTC; CDR3 protein: CASSLSGRAGEQYF
V gene: TRBV4-1; D gene: -; clone size: -; J gene: TRBJ2-5; CDR3 DNA: TGCGCCAGCAGCCTTCTAGTCGTGGAGACCCAGTACTTC; CDR3 protein: CASSLLVVETQYF
V gene: TRBV6-5; D gene: TRBD2; clone size: -; J gene: TRBJ2-3; CDR3 DNA: TGTGCCAGCAGTAGCGGGGGAGACGCAGATACGCAGTATTTT; CDR3 protein: CASSSGGDADTQYF
V gene: TRBV6-1; D gene: -; clone size: once; J gene: TRBJ2-7; CDR3 DNA: TGTGCCAGCAGTGAAGACAACAGGCCGGGGTACGAGCAGTACTTC; CDR3 protein: CASSEDNRPGYEQYF
V gene: TRBV19; D gene: TRBD1; clone size: -; J gene: TRBJ1-6; CDR3 DNA: TGTGCCAGTAGTCTACGACAGGGGGCGGGTAATTCACCCCTCCACTTT; CDR3 protein: CASSLRQGAGNSPLHF
V gene: TRBV7-9; D gene: -; clone size: few; J gene: TRBJ1-4; CDR3 DNA: TGTGCCAGCAGCTTAAGGTCATCTAATGAAAAACTGTTTTTT; CDR3 protein: CASSLRSSNEKLFF
V gene: TRBV29-1; D gene: -; clone size: -; J gene: TRBJ2-3; CDR3 DNA: TGCAGCGTGGCGTTAGGGGGGCGTGGAGATACGCAGTATTTT; CDR3 protein: CSVALGGRGDTQYF
V gene: TRBV5-1; D gene: -; clone size: -; J gene: TRBJ2-5; CDR3 DNA: TGCGCCAGCAGCCCGAGCCGAGGGGAGACCCAGTACTTC; CDR3 protein: CASSPSRGETQYF
V gene: TRBV6-5; D gene: TRBD1; clone size: -; J gene: TRBJ2-3; CDR3 DNA: TGTGCCAGCAGTGCCCACAGGGGAAGGACAGATACGCAGTATTTT; CDR3 protein: CASSAHRGRTDTQYF
V gene: TRBV7-2; D gene: -; clone size: -; J gene: TRBJ1-5; CDR3 DNA: TGTGCCAGCAGCTTAGCTGGTGGGAGCAATCAGCCCCAGCATTTT; CDR3 protein: CASSLAGGSNQPQHF
V gene: TRBV2; D gene: -; clone size: -; J gene: TRBJ1-5; CDR3 DNA: TGTGCCAGCAGTGAGGGGGGTGGTAGCAATCAGCCCCAGCATTTT; CDR3 protein: CASSEGGGSNQPQHF
V gene: TRBV6-6; D gene: -; clone size: -; J gene: TRBJ1-5; CDR3 DNA: TGTGCCAGCAGTTACGAGGGATATAGCAATCAGCCCCAGCATTTT; CDR3 protein: CASSYEGYSNQPQHF
V gene: TRBV5-1; D gene: TRBD1; clone size: -; J gene: TRBJ2-1; CDR3 DNA: TGCGCCAGCAGCCCGGGACAGGGGGGCGATGAGCAGTTCTTC; CDR3 protein: CASSPGQGGDEQFF
V gene: TRBV11-1; D gene: TRBD1; clone size: -; J gene: TRBJ2-1; CDR3 DNA: TGTGCCAGCAGAGACAGGGGCCCTTTCAATGAGCAGTTCTTC; CDR3 protein: CASRDRGPFNEQFF
V gene: TRBV18; D gene: -; clone size: -; J gene: TRBJ1-5; CDR3 DNA: TGTGCCAGCTCATCCCAGGGGCACAATAGCAATCAGCCCCAGCATTTT; CDR3 protein: CASSSQGHNSNQPQHF